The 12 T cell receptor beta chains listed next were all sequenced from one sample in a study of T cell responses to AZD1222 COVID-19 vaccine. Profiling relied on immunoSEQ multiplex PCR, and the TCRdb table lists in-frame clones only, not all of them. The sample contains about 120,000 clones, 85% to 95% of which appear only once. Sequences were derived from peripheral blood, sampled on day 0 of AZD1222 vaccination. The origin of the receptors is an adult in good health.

The CDR3: CASSVDGNMGQPQHF. The CDR3 DNA reads TGTGCCAGCAGCGTAGATGGTAATATGGGCCAGCCCCAGCATTTT. V gene TRBV9 combines with J gene TRBJ1-5, with D unclear. The CDR3 spans 15 residues. Trimming pared 0 bases from V and 7 bases from J, leaving 14 bases between. Germline V lookup: CDR1 SGDLS, CDR2 YYNGEE.

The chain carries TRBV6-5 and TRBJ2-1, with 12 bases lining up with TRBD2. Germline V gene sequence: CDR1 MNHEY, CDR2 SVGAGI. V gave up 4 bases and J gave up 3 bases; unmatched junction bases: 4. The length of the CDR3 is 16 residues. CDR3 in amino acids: CASSLGLAGYYNEQFF. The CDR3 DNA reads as TGTGCCAGCAGTTTGGGACTAGCGGGCTACTACAATGAGCAGTTCTTC.

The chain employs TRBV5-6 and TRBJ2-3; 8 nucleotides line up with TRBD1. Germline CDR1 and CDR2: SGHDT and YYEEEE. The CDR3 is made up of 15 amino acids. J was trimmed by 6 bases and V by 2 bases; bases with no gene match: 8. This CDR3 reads CASSFRQGAPDTQYF. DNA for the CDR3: TGTGCCAGCAGCTTCCGGCAGGGGGCGCCTGATACGCAGTATTTT.

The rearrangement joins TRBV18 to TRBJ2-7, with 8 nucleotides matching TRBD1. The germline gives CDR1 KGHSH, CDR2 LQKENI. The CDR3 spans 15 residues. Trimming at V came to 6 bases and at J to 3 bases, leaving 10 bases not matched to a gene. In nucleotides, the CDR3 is TGTGCCAGCTCTCCCGGACAGGGTGTCTACTACGAGCAGTACTTC. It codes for CASSPGQGVYYEQYF.

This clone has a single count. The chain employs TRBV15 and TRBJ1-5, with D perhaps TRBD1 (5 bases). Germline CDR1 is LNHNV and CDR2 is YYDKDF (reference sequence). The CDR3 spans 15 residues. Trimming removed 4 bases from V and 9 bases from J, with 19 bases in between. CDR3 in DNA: TGTGCCACCAGCAACCCAGGGCAGGCGACTAGGCCCCAGCATTTT. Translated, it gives CATSNPGQATRPQHF.

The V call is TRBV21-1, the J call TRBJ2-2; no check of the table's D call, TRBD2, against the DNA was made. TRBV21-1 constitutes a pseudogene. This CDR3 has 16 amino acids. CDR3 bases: TGTGCCCCCAAAAATTCTGGGGAGGCGAACACCGGGGAGCTGTTTTTT. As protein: CAPKNSGEANTGELFF.

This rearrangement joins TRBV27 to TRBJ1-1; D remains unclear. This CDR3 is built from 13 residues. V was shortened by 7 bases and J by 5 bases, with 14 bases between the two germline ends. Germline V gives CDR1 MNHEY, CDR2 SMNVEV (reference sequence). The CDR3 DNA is TGTGCCAGCATCCAGTCTGGGCGGACTGAAGCTTTCTTT. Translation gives CASIQSGRTEAFF.

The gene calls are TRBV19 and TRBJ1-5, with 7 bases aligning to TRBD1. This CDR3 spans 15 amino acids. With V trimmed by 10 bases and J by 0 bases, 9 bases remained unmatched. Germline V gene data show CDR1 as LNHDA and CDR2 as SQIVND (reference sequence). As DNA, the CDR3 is TGTGCCACCCACAGGGGCCTTTCTAGCAATCAGCCCCAGCATTTT. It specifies CATHRGLSSNQPQHF.

The CDR3 nucleotides read TGTGCCAGCAGCTTCGCCGCCGCCGGAGAGACCCAGTACTTC. Translation: CASSFAAAGETQYF. The chain links TRBV5-5 to TRBJ2-5; D not resolved. The CDR3 is 14 amino acids. V dropped 2 bases and J dropped 4 bases, with 12 bases sitting between them. CDR1 is SGHKS, CDR2 YYEKEE, per germline (reference sequence).

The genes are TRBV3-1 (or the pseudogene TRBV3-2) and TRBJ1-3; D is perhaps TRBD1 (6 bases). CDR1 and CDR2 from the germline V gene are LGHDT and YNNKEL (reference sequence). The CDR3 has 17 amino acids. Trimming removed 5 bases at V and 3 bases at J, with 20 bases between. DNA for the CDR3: TGTGCCAGCAGCTCTCTCGGGGGGCACACCAATGGAAACACCATATATTTT. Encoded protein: CASSSLGGHTNGNTIYF.

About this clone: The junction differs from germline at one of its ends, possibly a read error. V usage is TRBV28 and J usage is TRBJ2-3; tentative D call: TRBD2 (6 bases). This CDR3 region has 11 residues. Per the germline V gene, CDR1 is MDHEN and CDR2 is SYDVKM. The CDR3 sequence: CASNPGPGLHF. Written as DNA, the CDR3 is TGTGCCAGCAATCCCGGACCGGGACTGCATTTT.

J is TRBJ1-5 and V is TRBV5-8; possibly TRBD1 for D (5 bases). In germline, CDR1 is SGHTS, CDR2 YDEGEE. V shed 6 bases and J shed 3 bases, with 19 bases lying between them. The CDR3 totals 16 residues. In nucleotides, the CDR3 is TGTGCCAGCAACTGGAGAGGAAGGGGCTACAATCAGCCCCAGCATTTT. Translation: CASNWRGRGYNQPQHF. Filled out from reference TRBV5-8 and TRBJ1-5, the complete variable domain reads EAGVTQSPTHLIKTRGQQATLRCSPISGHTSVYWYQQALGLGLQFLLWYDEGEERNRGNFPPRFSGRQFPNYSSELNVNALELEDSALYLCASNWRGRGYNQPQHFGDGTRLSIL.